The next 26 T cell receptor beta chains were all read from a single sample in a study of T-cell reconstitution after alpha-beta-depleted transplantation in children. Molecular barcoding with unique molecular identifiers was used for the TCRbeta library. MiXCR, run by TCRdb on the PCR reads, gives a single entry per CDR3 protein. The sample includes 450,000 to 500,000 distinct CDR3 sequences, about 12% of them seen just once. Material: PBMCs from the stem cell graft donor, obtained from the stem cell graft. These receptors were taken from a human donor who donated a stem cell graft to a child with combined immunodeficiency.

This clonotype was observed a single time. The gene calls are TRBV20-1 and TRBJ2-3; weak D call: TRBD2 (7 bases). V was pared by 0 bases and J by 4 bases, with 26 bases between. The CDR3 runs 19 residues. Germline V lookup: CDR1 DFQATT, CDR2 SNEGSKA (reference sequence). The CDR3 DNA reads as TGCAGTGCTAGAGATAGGGGGGAGGGACCCCTGAGAGGGGCAGATACGCAGTATTTT. It yields the protein CSARDRGEGPLRGADTQYF.

This clonotype was seen a few times. The chain couples TRBV3-1 to TRBJ2-3, with 7 nucleotides matching TRBD1. Germline-derived CDR1 and CDR2 are LGHDT and YNNKEL (reference sequence). The trim removed 4 bases at V and 6 bases at J, leaving 4 bases unmatched. This CDR3 region has 13 residues. The CDR3 nucleotides read TGTGCCAGCAGCCGATACAGGGGTGATACGCAGTATTTT. It codes for CASSRYRGDTQYF.

This chain links TRBV27 with TRBJ2-5; no clear D gene. The germline V and J ends were trimmed by 0 bases and 5 bases, with 7 bases remaining between them. Germline CDR1 and CDR2: MNHEY and SMNVEV (reference sequence). This CDR3 has 13 residues. The CDR3 DNA reads as TGTGCCAGCAGTTTATCGATTTGGGAGACCCAGTACTTC. It translates to CASSLSIWETQYF.

This chain joins TRBV4-1 and TRBJ1-1; the D gene is possibly TRBD1 (5 bases). The CDR3 extends over 14 amino acids. CDR1 and CDR2 (germline): MGHRA, YSYEKL. The germline V and J ends were trimmed by 4 bases and 5 bases, with 14 bases remaining between them. The CDR3, as DNA: TGCGCCAGCAGCCGCGCGCGGGGGGGGACTGAAGCTTTCTTT. Its protein product is CASSRARGGTEAFF.

J is TRBJ1-1 and V is TRBV12-3 or TRBV12-4; a weak D match, TRBD1 (5 bases). The length of the CDR3 is 15 residues. V was cut by 7 bases and J by 1 base, with 16 bases left in between. CDR3 DNA sequence: TGTGCCAGCACCCCCTCAGAGGGGTGGAACACTGAAGCTTTCTTT. Its protein is CASTPSEGWNTEAFF.

The chain recombines TRBV5-5 with TRBJ2-7; 8 nucleotides agree with TRBD2. The CDR3 extends over 16 amino acids. Germline values: CDR1 SGHKS, CDR2 YYEKEE (reference sequence). Unmatched junction bases numbered 7, after V lost 0 bases and J lost 2 bases. The CDR3 region is CASSLASLAGTYEQYF. CDR3 nucleotides: TGTGCCAGCAGCTTGGCGTCGCTAGCGGGTACCTACGAGCAGTACTTC.

The chain links TRBV27 to TRBJ2-3, with TRBD1 matching 9 bases. This CDR3 has 15 residues. In germline, CDR1 is MNHEY, CDR2 SMNVEV (reference sequence). V gave up 9 bases and J gave up 1 base; unmatched junction bases: 8. Here the CDR3 reads CASSLWTGGTDTQYF. The CDR3 coding sequence is TGTGCCAGTAGCCTCTGGACAGGGGGCACAGATACGCAGTATTTT.

This clonotype was counted a few times. V is TRBV7-6 and J is TRBJ2-1; TRBD1 aligns across 11 bases. The CDR3 totals 16 residues. V was clipped by 1 base and J by 6 bases; unmatched bases: 5. Looked up from germline, CDR1 is SGHVS and CDR2 is FNYEAQ. The CDR3 DNA reads as TGTGCCAGCAGCTTAGAACCGGGACAGGGGGTCAATGAGCAGTTCTTC. This gives the protein CASSLEPGQGVNEQFF.

A few counts support this clonotype. V gene TRBV5-1 combines with J gene TRBJ2-3, with 9 positions matching TRBD1. The CDR3 runs to 16 residues. Looked up from germline, CDR1 is SGHRS and CDR2 is YFSETQ. After removal of 0 bases from V and 0 bases from J, the junction contained 2 bases not matched to a gene. For the CDR3, the DNA is TGCGCCAGCAGCTTGGATACAGGGGGCAGCACAGATACGCAGTATTTT. Translated: CASSLDTGGSTDTQYF.

This clonotype was counted only a few times. The chain employs TRBV6-5 and TRBJ2-1; 9 nucleotides agree with TRBD2. Germline CDR1 MNHEY, CDR2 SVGAGI. V lost 2 bases, J lost 9 bases, and 11 bases stayed unmatched. The CDR3 has 16 residues. The CDR3 DNA sequence: TGTGCCAGCAGTTACGCGGCTAGCGGGATTGCTGGTGAGCAGTTCTTC. The encoded protein is CASSYAASGIAGEQFF.

This clonotype was detected only a few times. The chain carries TRBV18 and TRBJ2-3; TRBD2 agrees at 9 bases. The V gene end was trimmed by 5 bases and the J gene end by 0 bases; junction bases not matched to a gene: 3. This CDR3 has 15 residues. Germline assignment: CDR1 KGHSH and CDR2 LQKENI. The DNA for the CDR3 is TGTGCCAGCTCAGCGACTAGCGGCAGCACAGATACGCAGTATTTT. It is translated as CASSATSGSTDTQYF.

This clonotype appeared a few times. V and J are TRBV28 and TRBJ2-3; 11 nucleotides agree with TRBD2. The germline gives CDR1 MDHEN, CDR2 SYDVKM. Unmatched junction bases numbered 6, after V lost 8 bases and J lost 5 bases. The CDR3 runs to 14 residues. The CDR3 bases are TGTGCCAGCTTTAGTAGCGGGAGGGTAGATACGCAGTATTTT. Translating it yields CASFSSGRVDTQYF.

This clonotype was observed a few times. This chain joins TRBV7-3 and TRBJ2-2; TRBD1 agrees at 7 bases. CDR1 is SGHTA and CDR2 is FQGTGA in the germline V gene. CDR3 length equals 16 residues. J was trimmed by 5 bases and V by 5 bases; bases with no gene match: 11. The CDR3 nucleotides are TGTGCCAGCAGCCGCAACCGGGACAGTAGTACCGGGGAGCTGTTTTTT. It yields the protein CASSRNRDSSTGELFF.

This clonotype was seen a few times. V usage is TRBV12-3 or TRBV12-4 and J usage is TRBJ2-2; maybe TRBD2 (5 bases). The V and J ends lost 2 bases and 2 bases respectively, with 12 bases between them. The CDR3 length is 16 residues. CDR3 DNA sequence: TGTGCCAGCAGTTTACGGGGATTAATAAACACCGGGGAGCTGTTTTTT. Protein sequence: CASSLRGLINTGELFF.

This clonotype was counted only a few times. This chain joins TRBV29-1 and TRBJ2-1, with a weak D call TRBD1 (6 bases). This CDR3 has 13 amino acids. Trimming stripped 4 bases from V and 4 bases from J, with 11 bases between. Germline V gene data show CDR1 as SQVTM and CDR2 as ANQGSEA. The CDR3 sequence is CSVGRGTYNEQFF. DNA for the CDR3: TGCAGCGTTGGTAGGGGGACATACAATGAGCAGTTCTTC.

The chain carries TRBV28 and TRBJ2-5, with 12 bases aligning to TRBD1. Trimming removed 9 bases from V and 5 bases from J; junction bases left unmatched: 4. CDR3 length equals 13 residues. From germline, CDR1 is MDHEN and CDR2 SYDVKM. CDR3: CASRDRGRETQYF. The CDR3 DNA follows: TGTGCCAGTCGGGACAGGGGGCGGGAGACCCAGTACTTC.

This clonotype appeared many times. The chain joins TRBV11-2 to TRBJ2-5; D remains ambiguous. The CDR3 length is 12 residues. Germline loops: CDR1 SGHAT, CDR2 FQNNGV. The V and J ends lost 5 bases and 5 bases respectively, with 9 bases between them. The CDR3 DNA follows: TGTGCCAGCAGCCCGGCCGGGGAGACCCAGTACTTC. Translated, it gives CASSPAGETQYF.

Ten or more counts support this clonotype. The chain couples TRBV29-1 to TRBJ2-3; TRBD2 aligns across 10 bases. V was clipped by 3 bases and J by 5 bases; unmatched bases: 11. Germline V CDR1 and CDR2: SQVTM, ANQGSEA. CDR3 length: 16 amino acids. Written as DNA, the CDR3 is TGCAGCGTTGAGAGGGCTAGCGGGAGAATTGGAGATACGCAGTATTTT. Translation gives CSVERASGRIGDTQYF.

This clonotype was observed a handful of times. The gene calls are TRBV12-3 or TRBV12-4 and TRBJ1-2, with TRBD1 matching over 8 bases. V trimming: 5 bases; J trimming: 6 bases; junction bases outside the gene matches: 11. The CDR3 has 15 amino acids. DNA of the CDR3: TGTGCCAGCAGTCGGGGTCCAGGGGGCCTGAATGGCTACACCTTC. It translates to CASSRGPGGLNGYTF.

This clonotype was recorded many times. The chain employs TRBV27 and TRBJ1-6; D is perhaps TRBD1 (5 bases). From germline, CDR1 is MNHEY and CDR2 SMNVEV (reference sequence). The CDR3 has 16 amino acids. Trimming removed 3 bases from V and 4 bases from J, with 13 bases in between. In nucleotides, the CDR3 is TGTGCCAGCAGTTTCGGGTACAGGAGTTATAATTCACCCCTCCACTTT. This codes for CASSFGYRSYNSPLHF.

The chain uses TRBV12-3 or TRBV12-4 and TRBJ1-2, with 9 bases lining up with TRBD1. This CDR3 spans 14 amino acids. V lost 6 bases to trimming and J lost 7 bases; unmatched junction nucleotides: 9. The CDR3 reads CASRGPRDRAGYTF. The CDR3 DNA reads TGTGCCAGCAGAGGCCCCCGGGACAGGGCTGGCTACACCTTC.

The chain joins TRBV7-9 to TRBJ1-5; 7 bases align to TRBD1. Germline CDR1 reads SEHNR; CDR2 reads FQNEAQ (reference sequence). Germline trimming cut 3 bases from V and 5 bases from J; bases unmatched to any gene: 4. The CDR3 runs to 14 residues. The CDR3 DNA reads as TGTGCCAGCAGCTTGACAGGGTCAGATCAGCCCCAGCATTTT. It is translated as CASSLTGSDQPQHF.

V is TRBV20-1 and J is TRBJ1-2; TRBD1 aligns across 10 bases. J lost 8 bases, V lost 3 bases, and 9 bases had no gene match. The CDR3 covers 14 residues. Germline V gives CDR1 DFQATT, CDR2 SNEGSKA (reference sequence). CDR3 sequence: CSASRDRGFQGYTF. The DNA of the CDR3 is TGCAGTGCTAGCCGGGACAGGGGATTCCAGGGCTACACCTTC.

This clonotype was recorded only once. This sequence joins TRBV7-9 and TRBJ2-1, with 8 bases lining up with TRBD1. V shed 5 bases and J 9 bases; nucleotides not matched to a gene: 3. CDR1 and CDR2 (germline): SEHNR, FQNEAQ (reference sequence). The CDR3 is 12 residues long. The CDR3 region is CASSRGTGEQFF. The CDR3, as DNA: TGTGCCAGCAGCCGTGGGACAGGTGAGCAGTTCTTC.

Only a few counts were recorded for this clonotype. CDR3 loop: CATRGTSGSPTSWTQYF. CDR3 coding DNA: TGTGCCACCAGGGGGACTAGCGGGAGCCCCACCAGTTGGACCCAGTACTTC. The genes are TRBV15 and TRBJ2-5; 14 bases are shared with TRBD2. CDR1 is LNHNV and CDR2 is YYDKDF in the germline V gene (reference sequence). The CDR3 has 17 amino acids. The V gene end was trimmed by 6 bases and the J gene end by 7 bases; junction bases not matched to a gene: 13.

The chain couples TRBV20-1 to TRBJ2-1; 9 bases fit TRBD2. The V and J ends lost 1 base and 3 bases, in that order; junction bases with no gene match: 10. Germline CDR1 DFQATT, CDR2 SNEGSKA (reference sequence). This CDR3 comprises 17 residues. CDR3 sequence reads: CSARVLAGPAHYNEQFF. The CDR3 DNA is TGCAGTGCTAGAGTCCTAGCGGGGCCGGCTCACTACAATGAGCAGTTCTTC.